These T cell receptor beta chains were read from a single sample in a study of PD-L1 blockade in urothelial cancer. Clones were read by immunoSEQ multiplex PCR, and TCRdb kept only the in-frame ones, dropping some. The sample shows roughly 120,000 clones, about 88% of them seen only once. The sequencing here drew on PBMCs, taken around atezolizumab (anti-PD-L1) treatment. The origin of the receptors is a man in his forties or fifties with urothelial cancer. Each CDR3 is given without its conserved first and last residue. The order of the fields is J gene, V gene, CDR3 protein.

>TRBJ1-4|TRBV5-5
ASSLAGAGEKLF
>TRBJ2-1|TRBV5-1
ASRDSQYNEQF
>TRBJ2-3|TRBV7-9
ASSPAGTSGGDTQY
>TRBJ2-1|TRBV4-2
ASSQEVQGYNEQF
>TRBJ2-3|TRBV10-1
ASSEWGGRESTDTQY
>TRBJ1-4|TRBV4-1
ASSQHGTGDEKLF
>TRBJ2-5|TRBV7-7
ASSLGGQVETQY
>TRBJ2-5|TRBV28
ASSFPTAGTQY
>TRBJ1-1|TRBV5-1
ASSLDVANMNTEAF
>TRBJ1-2|TRBV2
ASSLANYGYT
>TRBJ2-1|TRBV5-1
ASSFLAGAVLNEQF
>TRBJ1-2|TRBV5-6
ASSSRGRVGYT
>TRBJ2-3|TRBV7-3
ASSSPPGGTQY
>TRBJ1-5|TRBV18
ASSPGQTNNQPQH
>TRBJ1-6|TRBV13
ASTSQGQSPLH